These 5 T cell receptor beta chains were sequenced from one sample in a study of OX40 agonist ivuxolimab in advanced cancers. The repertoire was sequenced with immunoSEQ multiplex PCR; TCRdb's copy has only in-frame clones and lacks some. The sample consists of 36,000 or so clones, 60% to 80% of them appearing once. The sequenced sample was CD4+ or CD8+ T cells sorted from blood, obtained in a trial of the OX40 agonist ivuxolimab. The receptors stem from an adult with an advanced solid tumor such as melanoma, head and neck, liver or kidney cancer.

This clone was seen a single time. The CDR3 bases are TGTGCCAGCGGGAGGGCCTACAATGAGCAGTTCTTC. It encodes CASGRAYNEQFF. The V call is TRBV7-6, the J call TRBJ2-1, with 7 bases matching TRBD2. The CDR3 is made up of 12 amino acids. The junction had 0 bases not matched to a gene; V was cut back by 8 bases and J by 2 bases. In germline, CDR1 is SGHVS, CDR2 FNYEAQ. Variable domain in full (rest from reference TRBV7-6 and TRBJ2-1): GAGVSQSPRYKVTKRGQDVALRCDPISGHVSLYWYRQALGQGPEFLTYFNYEAQQDKSGLPNDRFSAERPEGSISTLTIQRTEQRDSAMYRCASGRAYNEQFFGPGTRLTVL.

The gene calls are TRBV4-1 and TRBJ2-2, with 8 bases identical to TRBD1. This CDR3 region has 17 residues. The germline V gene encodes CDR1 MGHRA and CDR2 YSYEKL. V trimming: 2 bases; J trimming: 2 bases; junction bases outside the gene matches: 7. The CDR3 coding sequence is TGCGCCAGCAGCCAACACTTGACAGGGGCTAACACCGGGGAGCTGTTTTTT. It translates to CASSQHLTGANTGELFF.

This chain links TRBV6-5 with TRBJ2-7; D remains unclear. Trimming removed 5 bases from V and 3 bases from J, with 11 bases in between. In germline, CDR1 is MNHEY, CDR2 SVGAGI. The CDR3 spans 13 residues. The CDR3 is CASSPRSNYEQYF. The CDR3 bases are TGTGCCAGCAGTCCTCGTAGTAACTACGAGCAGTACTTC.

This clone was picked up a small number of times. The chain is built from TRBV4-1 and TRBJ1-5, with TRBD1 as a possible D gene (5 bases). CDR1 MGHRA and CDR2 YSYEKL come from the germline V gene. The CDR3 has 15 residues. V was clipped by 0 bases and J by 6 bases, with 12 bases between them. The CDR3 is CASSQEDSWSQPQHF. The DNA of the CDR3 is TGCGCCAGCAGCCAAGAAGACAGTTGGAGTCAGCCCCAGCATTTT.

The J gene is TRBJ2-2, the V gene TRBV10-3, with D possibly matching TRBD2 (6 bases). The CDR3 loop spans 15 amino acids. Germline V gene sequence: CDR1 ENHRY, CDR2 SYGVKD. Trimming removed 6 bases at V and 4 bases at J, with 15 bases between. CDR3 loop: CAISPPGLFTGELFF. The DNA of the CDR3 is TGTGCCATCAGCCCTCCGGGACTGTTCACCGGGGAGCTGTTTTTT.